This T cell receptor (beta chain) was recorded in a study of shared clonotypes between healthy human individuals. In the study overall: Per donor, CD8 memory used one plate, CD8 naive used two, CD4 memory used three and CD4 naive used three.

Method: immunoSEQ multiplex PCR; TCRdb's copy keeps in-frame clones and lacks some. The sample holds 550,000 to 850,000 clones, around 72% seen once. Broader study findings: Compared with clonotypes that all four donors shared, non-shared clonotypes had lower generation probabilities. The expectation was that sequencing depth would affect clonotype sharing among donors. The authors sampled blood alone, and tissue repertoires likely differ.

This clone was recorded a few times. As yet, its antigen is unknown. This CDR3 has 13 residues. Trimming took off 7 bases at V and 3 bases at J, with 14 bases between the two ends. Per the germline V gene, CDR1 is SGHRS and CDR2 is YFSETQ. Sequencing was done on a sample of memory CD4+ T cells sorted from blood. Subset described: CD45RA-negative fraction. The clonotype comes from a woman in her 30s in good health. The chain joins TRBV5-1 to TRBJ2-7, with a tentative D call TRBD2 (5 bases). CDR3 amino acids: CASAAGAGYEQYF. The CDR3 DNA follows: TGCGCCAGCGCTGCGGGTGCAGGCTACGAGCAGTACTTC.